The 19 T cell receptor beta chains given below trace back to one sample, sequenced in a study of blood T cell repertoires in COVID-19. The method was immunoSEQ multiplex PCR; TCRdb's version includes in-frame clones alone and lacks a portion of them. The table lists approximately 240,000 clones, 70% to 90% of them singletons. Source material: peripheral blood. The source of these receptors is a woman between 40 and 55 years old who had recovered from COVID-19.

DNA for the CDR3: TGTGCCAGCAGGCGACGGGGTACGGGAGCTTTCTTT. Protein product: CASRRRGTGAFF. The V and J genes are TRBV3-1 (or the pseudogene TRBV3-2) and TRBJ1-1, with D unclear. CDR1 is LGHDT and CDR2 is YNNKEL in the germline V gene (reference sequence). V lost 6 bases to trimming and J lost 10 bases, with 15 bases between them. CDR3 length: 12 amino acids.

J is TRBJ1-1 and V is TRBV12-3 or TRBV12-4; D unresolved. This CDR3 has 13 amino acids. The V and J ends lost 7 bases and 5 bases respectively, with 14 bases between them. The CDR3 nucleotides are TGTGCCAGCACCTTGACCCGAGGGACTGAAGCTTTCTTT. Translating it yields CASTLTRGTEAFF.

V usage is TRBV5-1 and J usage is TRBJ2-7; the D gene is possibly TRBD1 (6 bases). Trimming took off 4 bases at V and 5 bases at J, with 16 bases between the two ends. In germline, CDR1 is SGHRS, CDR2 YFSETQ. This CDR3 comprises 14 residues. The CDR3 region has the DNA TGCGCCAGCAGCCTCCGAGGGGGAGTCCACGAGCAGTACTTC. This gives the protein CASSLRGGVHEQYF.

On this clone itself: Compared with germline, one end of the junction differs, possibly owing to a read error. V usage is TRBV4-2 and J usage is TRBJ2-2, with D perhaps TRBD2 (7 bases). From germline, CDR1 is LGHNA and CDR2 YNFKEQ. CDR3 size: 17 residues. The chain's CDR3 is CASTQEGGVGYTGELFF. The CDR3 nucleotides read TGTGCCAGCACCCAAGAAGGGGGGGTGGGTTACACCGGGGAGCTGTTTTTT.

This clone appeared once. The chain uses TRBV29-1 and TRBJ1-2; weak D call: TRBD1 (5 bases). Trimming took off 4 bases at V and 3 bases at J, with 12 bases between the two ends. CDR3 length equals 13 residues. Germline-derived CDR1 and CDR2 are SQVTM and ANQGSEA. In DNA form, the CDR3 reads TGCAGCGTTGCGTCAGGGTTCGACTATGGCTACACCTTC. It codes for CSVASGFDYGYTF.

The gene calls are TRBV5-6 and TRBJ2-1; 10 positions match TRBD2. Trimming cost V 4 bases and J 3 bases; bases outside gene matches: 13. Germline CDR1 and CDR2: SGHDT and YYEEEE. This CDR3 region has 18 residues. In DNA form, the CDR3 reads TGTGCCAGCAGCCGGTCGGGGACTAGCGATTTAGGCTACAATGAGCAGTTCTTC. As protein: CASSRSGTSDLGYNEQFF.

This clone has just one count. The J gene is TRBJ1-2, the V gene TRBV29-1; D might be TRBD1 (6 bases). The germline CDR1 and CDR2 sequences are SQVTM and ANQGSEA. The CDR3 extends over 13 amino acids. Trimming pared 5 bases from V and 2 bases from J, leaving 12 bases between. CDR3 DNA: TGCAGCGTTCTAGGACAGAGCAACTATGGCTACACCTTC. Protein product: CSVLGQSNYGYTF. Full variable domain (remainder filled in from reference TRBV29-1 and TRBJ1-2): SAVISQKPSRDICQRGTSLTIQCQVDSQVTMMFWYRQQPGQSLTLIATANQGSEATYESGFVIDKFPISRPNLTFSTLTVSNMSPEDSSIYLCSVLGQSNYGYTFGSGTRLTVV.

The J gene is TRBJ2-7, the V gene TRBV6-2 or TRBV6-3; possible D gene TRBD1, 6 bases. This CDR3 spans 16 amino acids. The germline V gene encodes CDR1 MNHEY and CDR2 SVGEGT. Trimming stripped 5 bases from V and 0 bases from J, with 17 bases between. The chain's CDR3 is CASSRTGPIGSYEQYF. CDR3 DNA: TGTGCCAGCAGTCGTACAGGGCCGATCGGCTCCTACGAGCAGTACTTC.

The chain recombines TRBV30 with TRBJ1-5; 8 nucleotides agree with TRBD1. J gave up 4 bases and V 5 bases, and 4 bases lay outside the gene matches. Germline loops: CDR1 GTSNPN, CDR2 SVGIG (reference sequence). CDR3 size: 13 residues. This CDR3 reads CAWAWDRNQPQHF. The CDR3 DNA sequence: TGTGCCTGGGCGTGGGACAGGAATCAGCCCCAGCATTTT. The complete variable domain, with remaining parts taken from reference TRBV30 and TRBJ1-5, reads SQTIHQWPATLVQPVGSPLSLECTVEGTSNPNLYWYRQAAGRGLQLLFYSVGIGQISSEVPQNLSASRPQDRQFILSSKKLLLSDSGFYLCAWAWDRNQPQHFGDGTRLSIL.

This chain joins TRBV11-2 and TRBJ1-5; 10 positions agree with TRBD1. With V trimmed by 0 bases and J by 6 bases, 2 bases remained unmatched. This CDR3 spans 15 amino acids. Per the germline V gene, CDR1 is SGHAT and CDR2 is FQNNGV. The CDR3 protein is CASSLDGQGVQPQHF. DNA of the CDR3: TGTGCCAGCAGCTTAGACGGACAGGGGGTTCAGCCCCAGCATTTT.

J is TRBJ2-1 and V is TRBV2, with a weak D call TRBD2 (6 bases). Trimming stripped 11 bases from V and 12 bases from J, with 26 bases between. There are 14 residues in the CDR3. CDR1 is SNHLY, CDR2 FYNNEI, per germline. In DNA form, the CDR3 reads TGTGCCGGTCGGGGAGGCCTGAGCGGAGGACTGCAGTTCTTC. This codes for CAGRGGLSGGLQFF.

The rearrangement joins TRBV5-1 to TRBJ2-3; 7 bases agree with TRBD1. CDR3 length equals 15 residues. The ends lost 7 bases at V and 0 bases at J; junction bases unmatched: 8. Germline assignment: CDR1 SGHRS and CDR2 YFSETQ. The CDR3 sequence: CASEPGTASTDTQYF. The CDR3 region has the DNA TGCGCCAGCGAGCCCGGGACAGCAAGCACAGATACGCAGTATTTT.

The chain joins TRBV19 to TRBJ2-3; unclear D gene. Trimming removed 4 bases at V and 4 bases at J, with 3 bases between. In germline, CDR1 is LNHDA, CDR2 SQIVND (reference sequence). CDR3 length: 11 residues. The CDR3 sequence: CASSRADTQYF. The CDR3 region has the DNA TGTGCCAGTAGTAGAGCAGATACGCAGTATTTT.

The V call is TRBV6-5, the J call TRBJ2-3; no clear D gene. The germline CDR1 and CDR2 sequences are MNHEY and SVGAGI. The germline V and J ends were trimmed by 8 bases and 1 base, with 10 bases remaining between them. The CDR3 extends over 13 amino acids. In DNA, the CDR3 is TGTGCCAGCCGCGGTCACGGCACAGATACGCAGTATTTT. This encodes CASRGHGTDTQYF.

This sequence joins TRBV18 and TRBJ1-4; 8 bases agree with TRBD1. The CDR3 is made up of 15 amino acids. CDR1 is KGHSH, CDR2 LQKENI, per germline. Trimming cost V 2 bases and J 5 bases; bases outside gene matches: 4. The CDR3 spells CASSPDRDRNEKLFF. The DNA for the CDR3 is TGTGCCAGCTCACCAGACCGGGACAGGAATGAAAAACTGTTTTTT.

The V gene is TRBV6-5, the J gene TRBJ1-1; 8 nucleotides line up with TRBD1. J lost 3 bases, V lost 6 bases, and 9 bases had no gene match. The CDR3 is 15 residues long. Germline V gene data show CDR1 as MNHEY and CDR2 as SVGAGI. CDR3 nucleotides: TGTGCCAGCAGCACAAGTTGGACAGGGTACACTGAAGCTTTCTTT. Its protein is CASSTSWTGYTEAFF.

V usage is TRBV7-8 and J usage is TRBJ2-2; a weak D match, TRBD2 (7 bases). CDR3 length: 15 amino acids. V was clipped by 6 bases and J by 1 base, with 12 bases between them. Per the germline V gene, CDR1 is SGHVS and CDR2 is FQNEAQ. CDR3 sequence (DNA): TGTGCCAGCAGACTGAGGGGGGGGAACACCGGGGAGCTGTTTTTT. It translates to CASRLRGGNTGELFF.

CDR3 amino acids: CAWTLRLADLGEQYF. DNA for the CDR3: TGTGCCTGGACCCTAAGACTAGCGGACTTGGGGGAGCAGTACTTC. The chain has TRBV30 and TRBJ2-7, with 9 bases aligning to TRBD2. Germline CDR1 GTSNPN, CDR2 SVGIG (reference sequence). The ends lost 4 bases at V and 7 bases at J; junction bases unmatched: 14. The CDR3 spans 15 residues.

Here the CDR3 reads CSVKRGVNTGELFF. The CDR3 DNA reads as TGCAGCGTTAAGCGGGGGGTTAACACCGGGGAGCTGTTTTTT. The chain combines TRBV29-1 with TRBJ2-2; 9 bases fit TRBD2. CDR1 and CDR2 (germline): SQVTM, ANQGSEA. The CDR3 contains 14 residues. Losses at the gene ends were 5 bases for V and 2 bases for J; bases not matched to a gene: 3.